This TCR beta chain comes out of a study of T cells expressing NK-cell markers. Study as a whole: TCR beta repertoires came from sorted CD3+CD56+NKG2C+, CD3+CD56+NKG2C- and CD3+CD56-NKG2C+ T cells.

Points on this clonotype: The antigen is undetermined.

Study observations and caveats: Of CD8+ T cells, about 1.0-8% belonged to dominant NKG2C+ clonotypes in several donors.

TCRdb re-analyzed the 5' RACE reads; it lists each CDR3 protein once, without DNA. The listing contains about 540,000 distinct CDR3 sequences. Germline V gene data show CDR1 as MNHEY and CDR2 as SVGAGI. The CDR3 loop spans 18 amino acids. V gene TRBV6-5 combines with J gene TRBJ2-2; the D call from TCRdb, TRBD2, cannot be confirmed without DNA. This TCR came from a man younger than 30 in good health. Sequencing was done on a sample of blood T cells: a sorted CD56 or NKG2C T cell subset, CD4+ or CD8+ T cells, or bulk PBMC T cells (not recorded which). CDR3 loop: CASSYSPISGSGNGELFF.